A selection of T cell receptor beta chains follows, all from one sample in a study of blood T cells in healthy people across ages. TCRdb re-derived calls from the 5' RACE reads in MiXCR, one entry per CDR3 protein. The table shows hundreds of thousands of distinct CDR3 sequences, with approximately 55% occurring only once. The specimen was blood. These receptors all stem from a man at least 80 years old in good health. CDR3s include the opening cysteine and the closing phenylalanine or tryptophan. The D gene is left open where the match is weak. The size field is filled for only some rows; it gives once, few, many or a size class.

TRBD2	TRBV5-1	TRBJ2-7	14	.	TGCGCCAGCAGCTTGGAGGGACTAGCGGGCGAGCAGTACTTC	CASSLEGLAGEQYF
TRBD1	TRBV27	TRBJ1-2	18	.	TGTGCCAGCAGTGGCCTCCCGGACAGGGGGAGACCCCACTATGGCTACACCTTC	CASSGLPDRGRPHYGYTF
.	TRBV2	TRBJ2-2	15	.	TGTGCCAGCAGTGTCGAGGGAGGAGACACCGGGGAGCTGTTTTTT	CASSVEGGDTGELFF
TRBD1	TRBV7-2	TRBJ2-7	15	few	TGTGCCAGCAGCTTAGTGGGACAGCCGGGCCACGAGCAGTACTTC	CASSLVGQPGHEQYF
.	TRBV12-5	TRBJ2-3	13	few	TGTGCTAGTGGTTTCCAGGGTGCAGATACGCAGTATTTT	CASGFQGADTQYF
TRBD2	TRBV5-1	TRBJ2-1	17	.	TGCGCCAGCAGCTGGCGGACTAGCGGGAGCCATCCCGGGGAGCAGTTCTTC	CASSWRTSGSHPGEQFF
TRBD1	TRBV7-9	TRBJ1-1	14	.	TGTGCCAGCAGCTCCGACAGGGTAAGCACTGAAGCTTTCTTT	CASSSDRVSTEAFF
.	TRBV5-1	TRBJ2-7	18	.	TGCGCCAGCAGCTCCTACAGTTTCCCCGGGAGTAAAGGGGACGAGCAGTACTTC	CASSSYSFPGSKGDEQYF
TRBD2	TRBV20-1	TRBJ2-1	14	.	TGCAGTACGGCGGTCACTAGCGGTTACAATGAGCAGTTCTTC	CSTAVTSGYNEQFF
.	TRBV10-3	TRBJ2-7	11	many	TGTGCCTCTGGTAGCTCCTACGAGCAGTACTTC	CASGSSYEQYF
TRBD2	TRBV2	TRBJ2-1	15	.	TGTGCCAGCAGTGAACGACGCGGGGGGTACAATGAGCAGTTCTTC	CASSERRGGYNEQFF
.	TRBV7-3	TRBJ2-7	15	.	TGTGCCAGCAGCCCGGGTGCGGGAACAACCTACGAGCAGTACTTC	CASSPGAGTTYEQYF
.	TRBV30	TRBJ1-6	16	.	TGTGCCTGGGGGTCGGGGGAGAGCTCCTATAATTCACCCCTCCACTTT	CAWGSGESSYNSPLHF
TRBD1	TRBV24-1	TRBJ1-2	15	.	TGTGCCACCAGTGTTGGACAGGGTTTTAACTATGGCTACACCTTC	CATSVGQGFNYGYTF
.	TRBV20-1	TRBJ1-4	14	.	TGCAGTGCTAAGGATCACCAGGGAGGTGAAAAACTGTTTTTT	CSAKDHQGGEKLFF
TRBD2	TRBV7-2	TRBJ2-3	15	.	TGTGCCAGCAGCTTAGTTGCGGGAGGACAAGATACGCAGTATTTT	CASSLVAGGQDTQYF
.	TRBV15	TRBJ2-3	14	.	TGTGCCACCAGCAGAGAGGGTGGTTTAGATACGCAGTATTTT	CATSREGGLDTQYF
TRBD1	TRBV28	TRBJ2-7	15	.	TGTGCCAGCAGTTCATTTACAGGGGGCAGGTACGAGCAGTACTTC	CASSSFTGGRYEQYF
.	TRBV5-6	TRBJ2-3	13	few	TGTGCCAGCAGCTCGCGGCCTGGGGATACGCAGTATTTT	CASSSRPGDTQYF
.	TRBV3-1	TRBJ1-1	13	.	TGTGCCAGCAGCCTTCAACAGGGAACTGAAGCTTTCTTT	CASSLQQGTEAFF
.	TRBV10-3	TRBJ2-7	12	once	TGTGCCATCAGTGTTAGTGGATACGAGCAGTACTTC	CAISVSGYEQYF
.	TRBV6-2/TRBV6-3	TRBJ1-1	15	.	TGTGCCAGCAGTTACTCGTCTTATCAGAACACTGAAGCTTTCTTT	CASSYSSYQNTEAFF
TRBD2	TRBV4-1	TRBJ2-1	17	few	TGCGCCAGCAGCCAAGCCCCCCCACTAGCGGGAGTCGATGAGCAGTTCTTC	CASSQAPPLAGVDEQFF
.	TRBV2	TRBJ1-5	15	.	TGTGCCAGCAGGACCCGGGACAATAGCAATCAGCCCCAGCATTTT	CASRTRDNSNQPQHF
.	TRBV2	TRBJ2-7	14	.	TGTGCCAGCACTGCAATAAGGGGAGGCTACGAGCAGTACTTC	CASTAIRGGYEQYF
TRBD1	TRBV12-5	TRBJ2-5	17	few	TGTGCTAGTGGTTACCTCGCCGGGACAGGGGGCCAAGAGACCCAGTACTTC	CASGYLAGTGGQETQYF
.	TRBV4-2	TRBJ2-7	13	few	TGTGCCAGCAGCCAAGAAAAGCCCTACGAGCAGTACTTC	CASSQEKPYEQYF
TRBD2	TRBV9	TRBJ2-1	15	few	TGTGCCAGCAGCATGACTAGCGGGAGTGGGAATGAGCAGTTCTTC	CASSMTSGSGNEQFF
.	TRBV11-1	TRBJ2-1	15	many	TGTGCCAGCAGCTCCCGGGCGAGCTCCTACAATGAGCAGTTCTTC	CASSSRASSYNEQFF
.	TRBV5-5	TRBJ1-5	14	.	TGTGCCAGCAGTACCATTGGGGGGGAACAGCCCCAGCATTTT	CASSTIGGEQPQHF
.	TRBV5-1	TRBJ1-1	14	.	TGCGCCAGCAACCCCACACAAAGGAACACTGAAGCTTTCTTT	CASNPTQRNTEAFF
.	TRBV12-3/TRBV12-4	TRBJ1-2	16	.	TGTGCCAGCAGTTACCCCTCGAGGGGAGCGTCCTATGGCTACACCTTC	CASSYPSRGASYGYTF
.	TRBV18	TRBJ2-7	14	.	TGTGCCAGCTCACCTCGGACCGGGAATGACGAGCAGTACTTC	CASSPRTGNDEQYF
TRBD1	TRBV2	TRBJ1-4	15	.	TGTGCCAGCAGCGGAGCAGGGACAGCGCTTGAAAAACTGTTTTTT	CASSGAGTALEKLFF
.	TRBV20-1	TRBJ2-3	13	once	TGCAGTGCTAGAGATAATTCAAGGGGTTCCCAGTATTTT	CSARDNSRGSQYF
TRBD2	TRBV9	TRBJ2-7	15	.	TGTGCCAGCAGCGTAGTCTCTAGCGGGATACACGAGCAGTACTTC	CASSVVSSGIHEQYF
TRBD1	TRBV11-3	TRBJ2-3	15	.	TGTGCCAGCAGCCCCGGGACAGGGGATTCAGATACGCAGTATTTT	CASSPGTGDSDTQYF
.	TRBV4-1	TRBJ2-3	16	.	TGCGCCAGCAGCCAAGATAAAGCAGGGCCCGCAGATACGCAGTATTTT	CASSQDKAGPADTQYF
.	TRBV29-1	TRBJ2-5	11	many	TGCAGTGCCCGGGTCGTTGAGACCCAGTACTTC	CSARVVETQYF
.	TRBV3-1	TRBJ1-6	16	.	TGTGCCAGCAGCCAAGATTCGGAGCAGTATAATTCACCCCTCCACTTT	CASSQDSEQYNSPLHF
.	TRBV6-1	TRBJ2-3	10	once	TGTGCCCGATGTGGGAGATACGCGTATTTT	CARCGRYAYF
.	TRBV6-5	TRBJ2-1	15	few	TGTGCCAGCAGTTATGACGGTAGCTCCTACAATGAGCAGTTCTTC	CASSYDGSSYNEQFF
.	TRBV10-3	TRBJ1-1	13	.	TGTGCCATCATGCAGGGGACGAACACTGAAGCTTTCTTT	CAIMQGTNTEAFF
.	TRBV12-5	TRBJ2-7	14	.	TGTGCTAGTGGTTTGGTTCTGGGTAAAGTCGAGCAGTACTTC	CASGLVLGKVEQYF
.	TRBV7-3	TRBJ2-3	13	few	TGTGCCAGCAGCCCCCAGACTGCAGATACGCAGTATTTT	CASSPQTADTQYF
TRBD2	TRBV2	TRBJ2-5	16	.	TGTGCCAGCAGTGATTCGACTAGCGGGAGGTTGGAGACCCAGTACTTC	CASSDSTSGRLETQYF
.	TRBV7-2	TRBJ2-3	16	.	TGTGCCAGCAGCCTAACACCCCAGGGTGCGGCAGATACGCAGTATTTT	CASSLTPQGAADTQYF
TRBD1	TRBV28	TRBJ2-1	15	.	TGTGCCAGCAGTCGACAGGGGGCTATCTACAATGAGCAGTTCTTC	CASSRQGAIYNEQFF
TRBD1	TRBV12-3/TRBV12-4	TRBJ1-4	15	.	TGTGCCAGCAACGTAGGGACAGCCGAAGAGGAAAAACTGTTTTTT	CASNVGTAEEEKLFF
.	TRBV20-1	TRBJ2-5	12	.	TGCAGTGCTTACTGGCAACAAGAGACCCAGTACTTC	CSAYWQQETQYF
.	TRBV7-3	TRBJ2-5	13	few	TGTGCCAGCAGTTATGGGAGTGGGAAAGAGCAGTACTTC	CASSYGSGKEQYF
.	TRBV29-1	TRBJ2-1	14	few	TGCAGCGGCGGTAGGGGGAGCTCCTACAATGAGCAGTTCTTC	CSGGRGSSYNEQFF
.	TRBV21-1	TRBJ2-3	17	.	TGTGCCAGCAGCAAAAGGAGTAGCGGGAAATGCCCAGATACGCAGTATTTT	CASSKRSSGKCPDTQYF
.	TRBV5-1	TRBJ2-7	14	.	TGCGCCAGCAGTTCGCGGAGGAGCTCCTACGAGCAGTACTTC	CASSSRRSSYEQYF